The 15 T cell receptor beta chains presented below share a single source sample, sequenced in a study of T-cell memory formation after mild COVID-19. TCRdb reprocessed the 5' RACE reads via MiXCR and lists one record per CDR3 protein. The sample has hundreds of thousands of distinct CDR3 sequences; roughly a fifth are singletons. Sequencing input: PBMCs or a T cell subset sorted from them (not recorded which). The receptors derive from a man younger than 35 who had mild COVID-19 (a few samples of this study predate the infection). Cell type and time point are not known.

Here the CDR3 reads CASSLVAGGFPRTQYF. The CDR3 DNA follows: TGCGCCAGCAGCTTGGTGGCGGGGGGCTTCCCTCGTACGCAGTATTTT. The J gene is TRBJ2-3, the V gene TRBV5-1; 8 nucleotides align to TRBD2. Germline assignment: CDR1 SGHRS and CDR2 YFSETQ. The junction had 11 bases not matched to a gene; V was cut back by 0 bases and J by 8 bases. The CDR3 sequence is 16 residues long.

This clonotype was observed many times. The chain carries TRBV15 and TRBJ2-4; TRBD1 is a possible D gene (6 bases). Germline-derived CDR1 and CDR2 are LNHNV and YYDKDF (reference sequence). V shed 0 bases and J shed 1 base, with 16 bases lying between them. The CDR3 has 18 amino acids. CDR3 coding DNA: TGTGCCACCAGCAGAGATGACAGGTCCTACAATGCCAAAAACATTCAGTACTTC. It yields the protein CATSRDDRSYNAKNIQYF.

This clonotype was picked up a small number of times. The CDR3 protein is CASSLRGPSYEQYF. CDR3 nucleotides: TGTGCCAGCAGTTTAAGGGGACCTTCCTACGAGCAGTACTTC. The chain links TRBV27 to TRBJ2-7; TRBD1 or TRBD2 may be the D gene (5 bases each). CDR3 size: 14 residues. Per germline, CDR1 MNHEY and CDR2 SMNVEV (reference sequence). V was trimmed by 2 bases and J by 1 base, leaving 9 bases between them.

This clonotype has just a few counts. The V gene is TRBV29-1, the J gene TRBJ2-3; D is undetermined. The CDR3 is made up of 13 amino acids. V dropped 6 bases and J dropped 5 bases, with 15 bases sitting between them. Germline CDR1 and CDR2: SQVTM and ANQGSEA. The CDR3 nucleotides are TGCAGCGTCTCGGCCAGGTCGGGAGATACGCAGTATTTT. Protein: CSVSARSGDTQYF.

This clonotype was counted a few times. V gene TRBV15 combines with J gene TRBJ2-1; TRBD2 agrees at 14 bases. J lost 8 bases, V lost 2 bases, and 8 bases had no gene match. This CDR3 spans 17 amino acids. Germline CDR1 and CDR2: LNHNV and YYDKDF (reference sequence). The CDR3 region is CATSRPTTSGGAYEQFF. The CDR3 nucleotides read TGTGCCACCAGCAGACCGACGACTAGCGGGGGGGCATATGAGCAGTTCTTC.

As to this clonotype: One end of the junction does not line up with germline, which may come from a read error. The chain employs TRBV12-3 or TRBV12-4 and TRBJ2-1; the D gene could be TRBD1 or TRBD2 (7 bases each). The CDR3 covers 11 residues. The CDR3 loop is CASSFPGGGIF. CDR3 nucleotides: TGTGCCAGCAGTTTCCCAGGGGGAGGGATCTTC.

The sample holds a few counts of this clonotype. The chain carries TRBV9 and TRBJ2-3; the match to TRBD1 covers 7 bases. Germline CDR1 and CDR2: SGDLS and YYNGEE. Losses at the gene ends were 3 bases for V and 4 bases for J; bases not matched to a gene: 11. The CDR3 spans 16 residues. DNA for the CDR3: TGTGCCAGCAGCGCACAGGGGCGGCTTCCAGCAGATACGCAGTATTTT. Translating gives CASSAQGRLPADTQYF.

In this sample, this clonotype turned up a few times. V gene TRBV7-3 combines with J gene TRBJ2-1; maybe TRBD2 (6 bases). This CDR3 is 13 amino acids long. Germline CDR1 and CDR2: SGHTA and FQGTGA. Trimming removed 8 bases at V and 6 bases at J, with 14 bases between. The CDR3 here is CASGERARNEQFF. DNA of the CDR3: TGTGCCAGCGGCGAGCGGGCACGCAATGAGCAGTTCTTC.

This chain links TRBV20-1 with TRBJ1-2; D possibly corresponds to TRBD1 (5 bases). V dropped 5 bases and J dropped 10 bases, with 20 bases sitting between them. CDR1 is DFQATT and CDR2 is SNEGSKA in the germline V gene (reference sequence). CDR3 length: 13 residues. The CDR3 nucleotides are TGCAGTGCTTATCCGGGACCGCGAGTCGACTACACCTTC. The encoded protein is CSAYPGPRVDYTF.

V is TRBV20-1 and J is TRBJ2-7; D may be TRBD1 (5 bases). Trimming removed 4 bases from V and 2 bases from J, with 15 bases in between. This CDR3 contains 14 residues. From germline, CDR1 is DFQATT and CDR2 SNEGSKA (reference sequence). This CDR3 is CSATSGAPAYEQYF. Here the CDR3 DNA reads TGCAGTGCTACCTCTGGGGCCCCCGCCTACGAGCAGTACTTC.

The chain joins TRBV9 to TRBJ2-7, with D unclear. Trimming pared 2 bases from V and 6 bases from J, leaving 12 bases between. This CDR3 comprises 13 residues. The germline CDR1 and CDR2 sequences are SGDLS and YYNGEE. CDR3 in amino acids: CASSVSTLGEQYF. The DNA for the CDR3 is TGTGCCAGCAGCGTCTCCACCCTCGGCGAGCAGTACTTC.

Here the CDR3 DNA reads TGTGCCAGCAGCCCTTGGGGGGGCACAGATACGCAGTATTTT. Amino acid sequence: CASSPWGGTDTQYF. The chain carries TRBV7-2 and TRBJ2-3; a weak D match, TRBD2 (6 bases). Per germline, CDR1 SGHTA and CDR2 FQGNSA. Trimming removed 5 bases at V and 1 base at J, with 10 bases between. This CDR3 region has 14 residues.

The CDR3 protein is CASSPAPTNGQPQHF. The CDR3 nucleotides read TGTGCCAGCAGCCCGGCCCCGACGAACGGTCAGCCCCAGCATTTT. The chain combines TRBV7-2 with TRBJ1-5; D unclear. Trimming shortened V by 5 bases and J by 6 bases, and 17 bases separated the two germline ends. Germline V lookup: CDR1 SGHTA, CDR2 FQGNSA. The CDR3 totals 15 residues.

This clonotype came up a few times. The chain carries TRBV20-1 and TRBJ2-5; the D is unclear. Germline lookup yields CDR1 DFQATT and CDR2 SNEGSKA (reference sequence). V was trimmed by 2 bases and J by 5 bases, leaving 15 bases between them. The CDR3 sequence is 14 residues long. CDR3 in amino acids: CSARSTRGSETQYF. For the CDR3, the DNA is TGCAGTGCTAGATCGACTCGCGGATCGGAGACCCAGTACTTC.

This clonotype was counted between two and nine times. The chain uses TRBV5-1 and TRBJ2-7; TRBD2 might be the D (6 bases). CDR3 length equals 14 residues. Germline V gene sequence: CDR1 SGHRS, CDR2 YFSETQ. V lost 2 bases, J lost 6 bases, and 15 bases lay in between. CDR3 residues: CASSFQGTQAEQYF. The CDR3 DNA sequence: TGCGCCAGCAGCTTCCAAGGGACTCAGGCCGAGCAGTACTTC.